This TCR beta chain was obtained from a study of blood T cell repertoires in COVID-19. Study as a whole: COVID-19 samples collected from the United States, Italy and Spain covered acute and convalescent phases. In each case, the material was cDNA or gDNA derived from T cells, B-cell-depleted T cells, or PBMCs.

Original processing notes: Researchers report that nucleated cell counts were estimated from reference gene primer amplification. TCRdb's table, derived via immunoSEQ multiplex PCR, lists solely in-frame clones and lacks some. V and J calls and clone size are as listed in that table; D and trimming were resolved from the DNA. The sample records tens of thousands of clones, about 85% being singletons. The V end lost 2 bases, the J end lost 6 bases, and 7 bases lay between the germline ends. The CDR3 totals 12 residues. The J gene is TRBJ1-1, the V gene TRBV12-3 or TRBV12-4, with D tentatively TRBD1 (6 bases). Sequencing was performed on peripheral blood. The receptor was isolated from a human donor in a cohort sampled during active COVID-19. As DNA, the CDR3 is TGTGCCAGCAGTTTATACAGGGCTGAAGCTTTCTTT. Its protein product is CASSLYRAEAFF.